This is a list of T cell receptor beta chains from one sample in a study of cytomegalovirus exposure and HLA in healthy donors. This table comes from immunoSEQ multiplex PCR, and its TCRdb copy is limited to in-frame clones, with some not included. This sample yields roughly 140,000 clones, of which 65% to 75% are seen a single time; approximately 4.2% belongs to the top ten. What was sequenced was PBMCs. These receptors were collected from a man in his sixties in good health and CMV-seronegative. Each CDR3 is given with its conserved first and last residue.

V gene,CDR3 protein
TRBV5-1,CASSIQGSTDTQYF
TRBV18,CASSPGTGANEQFF
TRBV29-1,CSVGGMGDNEQFF
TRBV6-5,CASSFSGGIGQPQHF
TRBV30,CAWSVGGSTDTQYF
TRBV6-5,CASSYSRGNNEQFF
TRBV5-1,CASSVGQGAGSPLHF
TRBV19,CATDSGASPQHF
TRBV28,CASSSGGTENTEAFF
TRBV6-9,CASSPHDRDTGELFF
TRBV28,CASSSVSGGDGYTF
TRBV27,CASSAVSQGTRETQYF
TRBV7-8,CASSKGPTGSSSYEQYF
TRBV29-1,CSVVRLGGKREQFF
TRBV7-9,CASSLLPGQVNEKLFF
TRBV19,CASSSGRAGGETQYF
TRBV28,CASSFSSDGPTEAFF